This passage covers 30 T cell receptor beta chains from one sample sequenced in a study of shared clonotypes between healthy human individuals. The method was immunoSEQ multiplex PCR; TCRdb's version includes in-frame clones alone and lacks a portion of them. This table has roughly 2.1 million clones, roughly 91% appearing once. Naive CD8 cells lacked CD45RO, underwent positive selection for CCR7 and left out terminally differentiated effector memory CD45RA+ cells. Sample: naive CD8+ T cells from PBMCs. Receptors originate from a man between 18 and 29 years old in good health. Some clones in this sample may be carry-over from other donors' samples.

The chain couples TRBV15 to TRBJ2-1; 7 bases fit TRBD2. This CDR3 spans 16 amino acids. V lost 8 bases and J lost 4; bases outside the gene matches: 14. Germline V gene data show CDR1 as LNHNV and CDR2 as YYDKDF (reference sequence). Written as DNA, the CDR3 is TGTGCCACCCGACCCTCTATACTAGCGCAATACAATGAGCAGTTCTTC. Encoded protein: CATRPSILAQYNEQFF.

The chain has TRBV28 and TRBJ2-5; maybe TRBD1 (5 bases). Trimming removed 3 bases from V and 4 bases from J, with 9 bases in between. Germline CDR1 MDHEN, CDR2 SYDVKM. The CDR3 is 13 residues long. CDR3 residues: CASSLIRVETQYF. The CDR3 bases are TGTGCCAGCAGTTTGATCAGGGTAGAGACCCAGTACTTC.

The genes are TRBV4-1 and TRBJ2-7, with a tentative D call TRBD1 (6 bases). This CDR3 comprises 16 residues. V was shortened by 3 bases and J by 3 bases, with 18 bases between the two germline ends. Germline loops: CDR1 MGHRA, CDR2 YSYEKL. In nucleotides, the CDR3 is TGCGCCAGCAGCCAGAGCCTCGAGAGGGGGAACTACGAGCAGTACTTC. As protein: CASSQSLERGNYEQYF.

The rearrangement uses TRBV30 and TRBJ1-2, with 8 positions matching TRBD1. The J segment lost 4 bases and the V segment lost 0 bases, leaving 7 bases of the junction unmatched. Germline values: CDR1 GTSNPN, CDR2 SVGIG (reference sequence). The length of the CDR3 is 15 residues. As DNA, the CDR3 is TGTGCCTGGAGTGTACTACAGGGGGACGCCTATGGCTACACCTTC. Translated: CAWSVLQGDAYGYTF.

CDR3 DNA sequence: TGTGCCACCCATGCGGGACTAAACACCGGGGAGCTGTTTTTT. Translated, it gives CATHAGLNTGELFF. The V and J genes are TRBV27 and TRBJ2-2; 7 bases are shared with TRBD2. The CDR3 consists of 14 residues. Trimming removed 10 bases from V and 2 bases from J; junction bases left unmatched: 7. Germline loops: CDR1 MNHEY, CDR2 SMNVEV (reference sequence).

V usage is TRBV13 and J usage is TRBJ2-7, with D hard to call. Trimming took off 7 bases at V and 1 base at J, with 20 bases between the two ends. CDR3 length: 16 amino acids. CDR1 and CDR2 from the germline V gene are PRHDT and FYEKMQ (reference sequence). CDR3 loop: CASTGSGSAESYEQYF. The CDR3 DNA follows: TGTGCCAGCACCGGTTCCGGATCGGCAGAGTCCTACGAGCAGTACTTC.

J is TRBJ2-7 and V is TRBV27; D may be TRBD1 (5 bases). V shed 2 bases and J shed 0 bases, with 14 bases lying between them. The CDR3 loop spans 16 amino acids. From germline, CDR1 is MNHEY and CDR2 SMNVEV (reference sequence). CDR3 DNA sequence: TGTGCCAGCAGTTTAGGGGCAGGATCAAGCTCCTACGAGCAGTACTTC. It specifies CASSLGAGSSSYEQYF.

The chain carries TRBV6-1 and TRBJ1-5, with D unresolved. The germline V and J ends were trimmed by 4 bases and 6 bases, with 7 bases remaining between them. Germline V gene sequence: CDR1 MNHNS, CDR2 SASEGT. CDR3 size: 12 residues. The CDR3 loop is CASSAGRQPQHF. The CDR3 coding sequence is TGTGCCAGCAGTGCCGGACGTCAGCCCCAGCATTTT.

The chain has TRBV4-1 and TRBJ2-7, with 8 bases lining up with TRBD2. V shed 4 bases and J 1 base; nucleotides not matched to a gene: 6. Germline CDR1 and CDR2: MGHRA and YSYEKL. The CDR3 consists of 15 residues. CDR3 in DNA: TGCGCCAGCAGCCCAGTAGGGACTAGTTCCTACGAGCAGTACTTC. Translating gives CASSPVGTSSYEQYF.

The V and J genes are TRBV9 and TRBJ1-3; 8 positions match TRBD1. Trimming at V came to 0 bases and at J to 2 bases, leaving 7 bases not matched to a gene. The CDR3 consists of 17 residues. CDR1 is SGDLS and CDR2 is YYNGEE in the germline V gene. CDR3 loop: CASSVGSGQGTGNTIYF. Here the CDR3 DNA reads TGTGCCAGCAGCGTAGGGTCCGGACAGGGAACTGGAAACACCATATATTTT.

CDR3 sequence: CATSRVLVTSGTDTQYF. Here the CDR3 DNA reads TGTGCCACCAGCAGAGTTTTAGTTACTAGCGGCACAGATACGCAGTATTTT. V gene TRBV15 combines with J gene TRBJ2-3; 7 bases agree with TRBD2. Germline loops: CDR1 LNHNV, CDR2 YYDKDF (reference sequence). V lost 1 base and J lost 1; bases outside the gene matches: 8. The CDR3 spans 17 residues.

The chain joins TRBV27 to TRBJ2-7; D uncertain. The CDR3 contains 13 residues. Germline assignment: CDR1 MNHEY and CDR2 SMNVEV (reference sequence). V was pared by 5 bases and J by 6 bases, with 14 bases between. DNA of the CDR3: TGTGCCAGCAGTCCCCGCGTAGGTATCGAGCAGTACTTC. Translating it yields CASSPRVGIEQYF.

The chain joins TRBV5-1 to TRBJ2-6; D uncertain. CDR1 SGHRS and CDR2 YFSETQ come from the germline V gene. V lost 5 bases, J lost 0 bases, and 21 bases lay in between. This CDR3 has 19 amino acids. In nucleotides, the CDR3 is TGCGCCAGCAGAGGTTCACCCAGCCGTTCGATCTCTGGGGCCAACGTCCTGACTTTC. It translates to CASRGSPSRSISGANVLTF.

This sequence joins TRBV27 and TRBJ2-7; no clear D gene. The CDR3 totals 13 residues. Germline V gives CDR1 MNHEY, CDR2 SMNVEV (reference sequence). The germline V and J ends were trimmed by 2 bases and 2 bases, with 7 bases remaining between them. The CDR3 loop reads CASSLLPAYEQYF. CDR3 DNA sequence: TGTGCCAGCAGTTTACTGCCCGCCTACGAGCAGTACTTC.

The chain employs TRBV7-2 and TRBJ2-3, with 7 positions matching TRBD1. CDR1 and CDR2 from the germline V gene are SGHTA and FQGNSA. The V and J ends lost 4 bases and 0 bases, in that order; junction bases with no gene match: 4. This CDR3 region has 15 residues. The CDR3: CASSSGTVSTDTQYF. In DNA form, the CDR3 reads TGTGCCAGCAGCTCCGGGACAGTAAGCACAGATACGCAGTATTTT.

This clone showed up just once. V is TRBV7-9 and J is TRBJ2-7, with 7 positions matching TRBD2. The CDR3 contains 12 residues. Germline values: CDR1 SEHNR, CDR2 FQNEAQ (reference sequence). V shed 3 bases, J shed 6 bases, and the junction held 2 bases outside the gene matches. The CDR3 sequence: CASSLTSREQYF. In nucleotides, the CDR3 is TGTGCCAGCAGCTTGACTAGCCGCGAGCAGTACTTC.

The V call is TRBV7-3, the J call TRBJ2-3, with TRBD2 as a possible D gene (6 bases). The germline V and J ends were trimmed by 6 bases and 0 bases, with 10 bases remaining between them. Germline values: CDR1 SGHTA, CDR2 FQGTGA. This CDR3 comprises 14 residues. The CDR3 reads CASSHGGSTDTQYF. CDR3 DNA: TGTGCCAGCAGTCACGGGGGAAGCACAGATACGCAGTATTTT.

Here the CDR3 DNA reads TGTGCCAGCAGCACGCGACAGGGGGCGAACACCGGGGAGCTGTTTTTT. It is translated as CASSTRQGANTGELFF. The chain couples TRBV7-2 to TRBJ2-2, with 9 bases lining up with TRBD1. Germline V gives CDR1 SGHTA, CDR2 FQGNSA. The junction had 4 bases not matched to a gene; V was cut back by 5 bases and J by 0 bases. The CDR3 spans 16 residues. Together with reference TRBV7-2 and TRBJ2-2, the CDR3 gives the full variable domain: GAGVSQSPSNKVTEKGKDVELRCDPISGHTALYWYRQSLGQGLEFLIYFQGNSAPDKSGLPSDRFSAERTGGSVSTLTIQRTQQEDSAVYLCASSTRQGANTGELFFGEGSRLTVL.

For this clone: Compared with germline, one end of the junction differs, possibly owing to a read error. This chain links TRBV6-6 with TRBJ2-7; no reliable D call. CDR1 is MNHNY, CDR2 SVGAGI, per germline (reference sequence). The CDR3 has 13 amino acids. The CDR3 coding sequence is TGTGCCAGCAGTGACTCGTACTCCTACGAGCAGTACTTC. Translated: CASSDSYSYEQYF.

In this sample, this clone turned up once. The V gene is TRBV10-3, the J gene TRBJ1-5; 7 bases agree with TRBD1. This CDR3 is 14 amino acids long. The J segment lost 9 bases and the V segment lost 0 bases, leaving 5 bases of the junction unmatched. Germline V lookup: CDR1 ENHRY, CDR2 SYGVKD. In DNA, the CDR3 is TGTGCCATCAGTGAGTCAGGGGGCACTGGGCCCCAGCATTTT. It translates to CAISESGGTGPQHF.

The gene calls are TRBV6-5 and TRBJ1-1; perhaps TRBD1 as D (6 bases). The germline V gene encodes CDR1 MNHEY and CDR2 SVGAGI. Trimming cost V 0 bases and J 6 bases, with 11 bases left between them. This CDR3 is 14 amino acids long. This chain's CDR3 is CASSYSGGLAEAFF. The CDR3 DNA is TGTGCCAGCAGTTACTCGGGGGGGCTGGCTGAAGCTTTCTTT.

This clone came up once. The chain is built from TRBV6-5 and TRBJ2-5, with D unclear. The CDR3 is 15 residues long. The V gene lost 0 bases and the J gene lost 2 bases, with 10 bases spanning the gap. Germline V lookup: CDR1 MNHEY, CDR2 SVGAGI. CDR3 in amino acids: CASSYSPGIQETQYF. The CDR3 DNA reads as TGTGCCAGCAGTTACTCGCCTGGAATACAAGAGACCCAGTACTTC.

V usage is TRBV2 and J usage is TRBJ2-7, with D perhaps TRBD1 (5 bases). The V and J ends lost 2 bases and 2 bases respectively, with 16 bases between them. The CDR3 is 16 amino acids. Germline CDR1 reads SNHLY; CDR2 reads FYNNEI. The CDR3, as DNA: TGTGCCAGCAGTGAAAGAGTGACAGCCCAGCCCTACGAGCAGTACTTC. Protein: CASSERVTAQPYEQYF.

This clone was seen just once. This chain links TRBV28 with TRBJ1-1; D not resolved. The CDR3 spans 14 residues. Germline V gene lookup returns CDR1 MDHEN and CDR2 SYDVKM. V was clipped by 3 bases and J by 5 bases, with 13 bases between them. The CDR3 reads CASSLARRITEAFF. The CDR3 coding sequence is TGTGCCAGCAGTTTGGCCCGGCGTATTACTGAAGCTTTCTTT.

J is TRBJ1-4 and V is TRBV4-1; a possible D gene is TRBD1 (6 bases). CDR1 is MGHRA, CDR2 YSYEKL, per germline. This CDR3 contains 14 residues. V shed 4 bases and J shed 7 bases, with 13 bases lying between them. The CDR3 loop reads CASSPWGPGEKLFF. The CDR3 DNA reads TGCGCCAGCAGCCCTTGGGGGCCGGGTGAAAAACTGTTTTTT.

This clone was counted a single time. CDR3 protein: CASSLYRVGANEKLFF. DNA for the CDR3: TGTGCCAGCAGCTTGTACAGGGTCGGGGCAAATGAAAAACTGTTTTTT. The V gene is TRBV7-2, the J gene TRBJ1-4, with TRBD1 as a possible D gene (6 bases). V lost 3 bases and J lost 5, with 16 bases in between. The germline V gene has CDR1 SGHTA and CDR2 FQGNSA. The CDR3 contains 16 residues. The variable domain in full, completed from reference TRBV7-2 and TRBJ1-4, reads GAGVSQSPSNKVTEKGKDVELRCDPISGHTALYWYRQSLGQGLEFLIYFQGNSAPDKSGLPSDRFSAERTGGSVSTLTIQRTQQEDSAVYLCASSLYRVGANEKLFFGSGTQLSVL.

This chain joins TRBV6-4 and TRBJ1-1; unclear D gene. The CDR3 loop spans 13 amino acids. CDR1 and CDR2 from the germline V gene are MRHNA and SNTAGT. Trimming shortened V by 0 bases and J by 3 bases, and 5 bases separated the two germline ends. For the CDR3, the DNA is TGTGCCAGCAGTGACTCTTTGGACACTGAAGCTTTCTTT. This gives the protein CASSDSLDTEAFF.

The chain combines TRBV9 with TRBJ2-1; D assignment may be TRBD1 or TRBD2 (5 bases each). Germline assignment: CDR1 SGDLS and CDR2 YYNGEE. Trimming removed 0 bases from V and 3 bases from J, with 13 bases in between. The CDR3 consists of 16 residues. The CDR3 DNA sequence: TGTGCCAGCAGCGTAGCTGGGACGGTATACTACAATGAGCAGTTCTTC. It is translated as CASSVAGTVYYNEQFF.

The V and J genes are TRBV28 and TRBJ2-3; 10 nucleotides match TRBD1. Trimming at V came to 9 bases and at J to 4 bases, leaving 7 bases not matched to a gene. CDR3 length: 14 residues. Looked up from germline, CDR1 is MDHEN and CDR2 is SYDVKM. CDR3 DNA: TGTGCCAGGTGCGGGACAGGGGTACCAGATACGCAGTATTTT. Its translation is CARCGTGVPDTQYF.

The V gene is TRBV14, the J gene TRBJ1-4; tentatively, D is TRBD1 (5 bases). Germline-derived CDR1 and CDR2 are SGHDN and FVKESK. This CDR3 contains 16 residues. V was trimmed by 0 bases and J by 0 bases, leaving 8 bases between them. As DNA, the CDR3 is TGTGCCAGCAGCCAAGACCCAGGGTCAACTAATGAAAAACTGTTTTTT. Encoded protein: CASSQDPGSTNEKLFF.